The clone carrying this TCR beta chain was counted at least ten times. This sample was taken from a study of HIV-infected patients and healthy controls. The CDR3 is 13 amino acids. Germline V gives CDR1 LGHDT, CDR2 YNNKEL (reference sequence). With 3 bases clipped from V and 2 bases from J, the junction kept 0 bases outside the gene matches. 400 to 550 ng RNA was reverse transcribed with alpha and beta constant-region primers. Each of the alpha and beta chains got its own library through chain-specific third strand synthesis with indices. Via MiXCR, TCRdb re-called the 5' RACE reads, giving one row per CDR3 protein. The data contain roughly 13,000 distinct CDR3 sequences, approximately 11% of them seen just once; the ten biggest clones take up over 6%. No cell fractionation was done, so the repertoire covers all unsorted peripheral blood T cells.

The sequence came from an adult in good health. The chain recombines TRBV3-1 with TRBJ2-7; 8 bases map to TRBD2. Sequencing was carried out using blood. The CDR3 DNA reads TGTGCCAGCAGCCAGCGGGGGGCCTACGAGCAGTACTTC. It encodes CASSQRGAYEQYF.